This T cell receptor (beta chain) was identified in a study of T cells in Graves' hyperthyroidism and ophthalmopathy. Regions amplified from RNA transcripts were the TCR beta CDR3 regions. TCR CDR3 underwent first-round RT-PCR with the HTBI primer set. MiXCR was run by TCRdb on the multiplex PCR reads, yielding one entry per CDR3 protein. The sample lists a few hundred thousand distinct CDR3 sequences, 15% to 19% occurring once. This clonotype came up many times. Material: blood. The TCR originated in a woman aged 25 to 39 with Graves' hyperthyroidism.

The CDR3 DNA follows: TGTGCCAGCAGCCAAGGGGACTACACAGATACGCAGTATTTT. It encodes CASSQGDYTDTQYF. The V and J genes are TRBV14 and TRBJ2-3, with 7 bases fitting TRBD2. Germline assignment: CDR1 SGHDN and CDR2 FVKESK. The J segment lost 2 bases and the V segment lost 1 base, leaving 0 bases of the junction unmatched. The CDR3 is 14 residues long.